This entry is about one T cell receptor (beta chain). This sample is drawn from a study of blood T cell repertoires in COVID-19. Across the whole study: The United States, Italy and Spain supplied acute and convalescent COVID-19 samples.

Data came from immunoSEQ multiplex PCR; TCRdb stores just in-frame clones and leaves some out. Of roughly 77,000 clones listed, 88% are singletons. Sample: peripheral blood. The clonotype originates from a human donor in a cohort sampled during active COVID-19.

CDR3 DNA sequence: TGTGCCAGCGAGAACAGGGGCGGCACTGAAGCTTTCTTT. Protein product: CASENRGGTEAFF. The chain couples TRBV19 to TRBJ1-1, with 7 bases fitting TRBD1. Per the germline V gene, CDR1 is LNHDA and CDR2 is SQIVND (reference sequence). V shed 9 bases and J 4 bases; nucleotides not matched to a gene: 8. The CDR3 loop spans 13 amino acids.